This is a list of T cell receptor beta chains from one sample in a study of CD8 T cells in ankylosing spondylitis. One entry per CDR3 protein results from TCRdb running MiXCR on the 5' RACE reads. The table shows 120,000 to 150,000 distinct CDR3 sequences, with about 8% occurring only once. Sequencing was carried out using synovial fluid, either unsorted or a sorted T cell fraction (not recorded which). The source is a male donor with ankylosing spondylitis. Each CDR3 is given with its conserved first and last residue. D genes are given only for firm matches. Some rows mark clone size as missing; the rest say once, few, many or name a class of expanded clone.

d_gene: .; j_gene: TRBJ1-4; abundance: many; v_gene: TRBV10-1; CDR3aa: CASRNNPGEKLFF; CDR3nt: TGCGCCAGCCGCAACAACCCGGGGGAAAAACTGTTTTTT
d_gene: .; j_gene: TRBJ1-4; abundance: few; v_gene: TRBV7-9; CDR3aa: CASSFWEGATNEKLFF; CDR3nt: TGTGCCAGCAGCTTTTGGGAGGGGGCAACTAATGAAAAACTGTTTTTT
d_gene: .; j_gene: TRBJ1-1; abundance: few; v_gene: TRBV5-1; CDR3aa: CASSHEGVAAFF; CDR3nt: TGCGCCAGCAGCCATGAGGGGGTTGCGGCTTTCTTT
d_gene: TRBD1; j_gene: TRBJ2-5; abundance: few; v_gene: TRBV6-5; CDR3aa: CASSYGTGFGQETQYF; CDR3nt: TGTGCCAGCAGTTACGGGACAGGGTTCGGCCAAGAGACCCAGTACTTC
d_gene: .; j_gene: TRBJ2-1; abundance: .; v_gene: TRBV5-6; CDR3aa: CASRRSPNEQFF; CDR3nt: TGTGCCAGCAGGAGGTCCCCCAATGAGCAGTTCTTC
d_gene: TRBD1; j_gene: TRBJ1-1; abundance: .; v_gene: TRBV6-2/TRBV6-3; CDR3aa: CASSYYSLTGGWITEAFF; CDR3nt: TGTGCCAGCAGTTATTACTCCTTAACAGGGGGTTGGATCACTGAAGCTTTCTTT
d_gene: TRBD2; j_gene: TRBJ2-3; abundance: .; v_gene: TRBV11-2; CDR3aa: CASSPRLAESTDTQYF; CDR3nt: TGTGCCAGCAGCCCAAGACTAGCGGAGAGCACAGATACGCAGTATTTT
d_gene: .; j_gene: TRBJ2-3; abundance: .; v_gene: TRBV11-1; CDR3aa: CASRTAGTQPRDTDTQYF; CDR3nt: TGTGCCAGCAGGACCGCCGGGACCCAACCCCGGGACACAGATACGCAGTATTTT
d_gene: .; j_gene: TRBJ1-1; abundance: many; v_gene: TRBV6-5; CDR3aa: CASSYNLGTEAFF; CDR3nt: TGTGCCAGCAGTTACAACCTGGGCACTGAAGCTTTCTTT
d_gene: TRBD1; j_gene: TRBJ2-7; abundance: many; v_gene: TRBV6-2/TRBV6-3; CDR3aa: CASRDRVYEQYF; CDR3nt: TGTGCCAGCCGGGACAGGGTCTACGAGCAGTACTTC
d_gene: .; j_gene: TRBJ1-4; abundance: many; v_gene: TRBV7-2; CDR3aa: CASSFSGEKLFF; CDR3nt: TGTGCCAGCAGCTTCAGCGGCGAAAAACTGTTTTTT
d_gene: .; j_gene: TRBJ1-2; abundance: many; v_gene: TRBV20-1; CDR3aa: CSARDGGRGYTF; CDR3nt: TGCAGTGCTAGAGATGGGGGTCGTGGCTACACCTTC
d_gene: .; j_gene: TRBJ2-1; abundance: many; v_gene: TRBV5-1; CDR3aa: CASFELTRGPNEQFF; CDR3nt: TGCGCCAGCTTTGAGTTGACTAGAGGGCCCAATGAGCAGTTCTTC
d_gene: .; j_gene: TRBJ2-2; abundance: few; v_gene: TRBV7-8; CDR3aa: CASSFRGVAYTGELFF; CDR3nt: TGTGCCAGCAGCTTCAGGGGCGTCGCGTACACCGGGGAGCTGTTTTTT
d_gene: .; j_gene: TRBJ2-7; abundance: many; v_gene: TRBV7-2; CDR3aa: CASSLTGTATYEQYF; CDR3nt: TGTGCCAGCAGCTTAACCGGGACGGCTACTTACGAGCAGTACTTC
d_gene: .; j_gene: TRBJ2-5; abundance: many; v_gene: TRBV5-1; CDR3aa: CASSLAGSQETQYF; CDR3nt: TGCGCCAGCAGCTTGGCCGGCTCACAAGAGACCCAGTACTTC
d_gene: .; j_gene: TRBJ2-7; abundance: .; v_gene: TRBV15; CDR3aa: CATSRDSFEQYF; CDR3nt: TGTGCCACCAGCAGAGATTCGTTCGAGCAGTACTTC
d_gene: .; j_gene: TRBJ1-1; abundance: many; v_gene: TRBV5-6; CDR3aa: CASSFARNTEAFF; CDR3nt: TGTGCCAGCAGCTTTGCAAGGAACACTGAAGCTTTCTTT
d_gene: .; j_gene: TRBJ1-6; abundance: few; v_gene: TRBV20-1; CDR3aa: CSASRIRQGRNSPLHF; CDR3nt: TGCAGTGCTAGCAGAATCCGTCAGGGGAGGAATTCACCCCTCCACTTT